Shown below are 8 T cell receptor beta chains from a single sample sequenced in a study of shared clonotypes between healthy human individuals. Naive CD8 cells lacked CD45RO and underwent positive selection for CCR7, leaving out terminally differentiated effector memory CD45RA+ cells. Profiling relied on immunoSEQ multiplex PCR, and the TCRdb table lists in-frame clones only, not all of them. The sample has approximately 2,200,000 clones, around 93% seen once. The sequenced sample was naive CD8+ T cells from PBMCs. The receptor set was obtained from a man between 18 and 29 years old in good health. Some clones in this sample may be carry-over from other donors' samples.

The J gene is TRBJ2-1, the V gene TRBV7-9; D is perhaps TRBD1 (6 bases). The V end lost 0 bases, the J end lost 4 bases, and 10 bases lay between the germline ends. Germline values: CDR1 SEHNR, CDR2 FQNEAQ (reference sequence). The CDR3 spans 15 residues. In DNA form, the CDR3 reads TGTGCCAGCAGCTTAGCTACAGGGTGGTACAATGAGCAGTTCTTC. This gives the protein CASSLATGWYNEQFF.

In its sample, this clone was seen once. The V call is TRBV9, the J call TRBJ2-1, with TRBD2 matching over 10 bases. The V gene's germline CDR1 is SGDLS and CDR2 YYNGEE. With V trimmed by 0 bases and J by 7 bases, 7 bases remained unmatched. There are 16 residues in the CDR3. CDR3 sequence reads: CASSVAGLATRNEQFF. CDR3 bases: TGTGCCAGCAGCGTAGCGGGACTAGCGACCAGGAATGAGCAGTTCTTC.

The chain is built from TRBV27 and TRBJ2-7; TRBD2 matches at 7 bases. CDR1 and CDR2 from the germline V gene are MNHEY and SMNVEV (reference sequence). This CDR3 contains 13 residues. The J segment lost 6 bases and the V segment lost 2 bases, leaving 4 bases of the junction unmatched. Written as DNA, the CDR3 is TGTGCCAGCAGTTTACGGGGGGTGGGCGAGCAGTACTTC. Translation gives CASSLRGVGEQYF.

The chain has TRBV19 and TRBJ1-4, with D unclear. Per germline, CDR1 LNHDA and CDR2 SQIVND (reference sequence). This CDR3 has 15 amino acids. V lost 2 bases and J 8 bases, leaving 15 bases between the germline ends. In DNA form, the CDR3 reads TGTGCCAGTAGTATAAGACACTCGTCAGGAGAAAAACTGTTTTTT. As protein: CASSIRHSSGEKLFF.

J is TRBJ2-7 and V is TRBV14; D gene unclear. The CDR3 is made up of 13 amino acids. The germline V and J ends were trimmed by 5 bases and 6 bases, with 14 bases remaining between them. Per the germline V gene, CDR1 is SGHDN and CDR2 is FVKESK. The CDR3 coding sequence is TGTGCCAGCAGCTACGGGCCCGTGGGCGAGCAGTACTTC. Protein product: CASSYGPVGEQYF.

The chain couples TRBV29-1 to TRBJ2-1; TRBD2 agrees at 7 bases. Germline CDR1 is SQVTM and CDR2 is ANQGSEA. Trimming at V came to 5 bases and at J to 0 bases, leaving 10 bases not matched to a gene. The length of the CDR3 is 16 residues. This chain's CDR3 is CSVPSLAGRSYNEQFF. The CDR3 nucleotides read TGCAGCGTTCCCTCATTAGCGGGCCGCTCCTACAATGAGCAGTTCTTC.

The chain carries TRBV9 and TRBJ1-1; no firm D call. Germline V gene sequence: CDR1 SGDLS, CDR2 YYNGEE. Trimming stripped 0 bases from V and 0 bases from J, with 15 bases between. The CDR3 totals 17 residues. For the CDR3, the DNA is TGTGCCAGCAGCGTAGGAATCTCTCAGACTATGAACACTGAAGCTTTCTTT. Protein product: CASSVGISQTMNTEAFF. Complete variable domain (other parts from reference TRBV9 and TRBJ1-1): DSGVTQTPKHLITATGQRVTLRCSPRSGDLSVYWYQQSLDQGLQFLIQYYNGEERAKGNILERFSAQQFPDLHSELNLSSLELGDSALYFCASSVGISQTMNTEAFFGQGTRLTVV.

The CDR3, as DNA: TGTGCCAGCAGTCAAGGGACTAGCGGGAGGGCCCTCCAAGAGACCCAGTACTTC. It encodes CASSQGTSGRALQETQYF. This rearrangement joins TRBV2 to TRBJ2-5, with 16 bases that match TRBD2. Trimming took 5 bases from V and 1 from J; bases not matched to a gene: 7. The germline V gene encodes CDR1 SNHLY and CDR2 FYNNEI. The CDR3 has 18 residues.